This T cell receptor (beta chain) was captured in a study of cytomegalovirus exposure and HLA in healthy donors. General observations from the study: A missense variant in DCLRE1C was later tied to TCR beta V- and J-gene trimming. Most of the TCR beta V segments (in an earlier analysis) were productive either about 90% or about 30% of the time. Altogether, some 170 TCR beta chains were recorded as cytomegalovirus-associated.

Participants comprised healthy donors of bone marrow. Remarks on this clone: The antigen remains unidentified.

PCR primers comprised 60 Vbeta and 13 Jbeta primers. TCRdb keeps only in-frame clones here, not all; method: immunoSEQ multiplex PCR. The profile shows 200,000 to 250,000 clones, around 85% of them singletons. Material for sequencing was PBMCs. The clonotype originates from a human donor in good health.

This CDR3 reads CSDLDRRNTEAFF. The CDR3 nucleotides read TGCAGCGACTTGGACAGGAGAAACACTGAAGCTTTCTTT. V is TRBV29-1 and J is TRBJ1-1, with TRBD1 matching over 7 bases. The V gene's germline CDR1 is SQVTM and CDR2 ANQGSEA. The CDR3 has 13 residues. The trim removed 7 bases at V and 2 bases at J, leaving 7 bases unmatched.